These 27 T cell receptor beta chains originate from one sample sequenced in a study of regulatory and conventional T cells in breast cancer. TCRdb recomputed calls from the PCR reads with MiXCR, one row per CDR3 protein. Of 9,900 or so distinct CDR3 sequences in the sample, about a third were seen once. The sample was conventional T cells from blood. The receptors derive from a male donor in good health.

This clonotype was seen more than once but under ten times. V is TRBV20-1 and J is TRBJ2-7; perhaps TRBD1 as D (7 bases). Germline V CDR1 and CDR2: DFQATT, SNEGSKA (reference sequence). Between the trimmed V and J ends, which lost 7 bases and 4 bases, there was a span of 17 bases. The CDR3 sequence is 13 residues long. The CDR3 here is CSGGRGVLYEQYF. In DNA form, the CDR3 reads TGCAGTGGAGGCAGGGGGGTTTTGTACGAGCAGTACTTC.

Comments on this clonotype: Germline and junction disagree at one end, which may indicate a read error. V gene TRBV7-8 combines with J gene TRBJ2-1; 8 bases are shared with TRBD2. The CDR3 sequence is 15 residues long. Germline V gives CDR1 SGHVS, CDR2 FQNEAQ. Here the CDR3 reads CASSLLAGGGNEQFF. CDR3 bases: TGCGCCAGCAGCTTATTGGCGGGGGGAGGGAATGAGCAGTTCTTC.

DNA for the CDR3: TGTGCCACCCGACGGGAAGACTATGGCTACACCTTC. Encoded protein: CATRREDYGYTF. The genes are TRBV28 and TRBJ1-2; D remains unclear. V dropped 10 bases and J dropped 3 bases, with 12 bases sitting between them. Germline CDR1 MDHEN, CDR2 SYDVKM. CDR3 length: 12 amino acids.

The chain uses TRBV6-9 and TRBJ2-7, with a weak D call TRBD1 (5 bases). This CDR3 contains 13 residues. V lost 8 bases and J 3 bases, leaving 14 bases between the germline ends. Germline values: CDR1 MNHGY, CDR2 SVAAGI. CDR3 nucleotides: TGTGCCAGCGGTGGAACAGGTTACTACGAGCAGTACTTC. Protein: CASGGTGYYEQYF.

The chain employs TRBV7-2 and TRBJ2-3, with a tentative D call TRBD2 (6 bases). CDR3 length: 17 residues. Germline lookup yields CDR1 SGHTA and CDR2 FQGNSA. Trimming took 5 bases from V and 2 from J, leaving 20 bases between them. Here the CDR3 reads CASSPPISRDFTDTQYF. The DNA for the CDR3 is TGTGCCAGCAGCCCGCCCATAAGCCGGGACTTCACAGATACGCAGTATTTT.

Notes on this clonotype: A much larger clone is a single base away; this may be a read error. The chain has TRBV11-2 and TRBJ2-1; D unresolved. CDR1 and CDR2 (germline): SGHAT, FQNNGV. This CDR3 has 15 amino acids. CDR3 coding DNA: TGTGCCAGCAGCTTAGGCCGATTGATCGGAAATGAGCAGTTATTC. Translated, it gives CASSLGRLIGNEQLF.

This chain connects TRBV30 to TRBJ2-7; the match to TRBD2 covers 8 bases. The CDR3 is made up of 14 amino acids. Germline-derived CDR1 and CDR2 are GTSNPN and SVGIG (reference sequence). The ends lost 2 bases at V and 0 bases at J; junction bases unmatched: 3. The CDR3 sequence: CAWSTGGSSYEQYF. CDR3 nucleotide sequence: TGTGCCTGGAGTACGGGAGGGAGCTCCTACGAGCAGTACTTC. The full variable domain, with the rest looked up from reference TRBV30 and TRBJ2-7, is SQTIHQWPATLVQPVGSPLSLECTVEGTSNPNLYWYRQAAGRGLQLLFYSVGIGQISSEVPQNLSASRPQDRQFILSSKKLLLSDSGFYLCAWSTGGSSYEQYFGPGTRLTVT.

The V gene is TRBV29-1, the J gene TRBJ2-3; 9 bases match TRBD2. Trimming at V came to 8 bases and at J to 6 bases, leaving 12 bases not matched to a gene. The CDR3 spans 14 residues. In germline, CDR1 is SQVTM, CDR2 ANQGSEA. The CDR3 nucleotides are TGCAGCTTGCAGGCGGGGGGGCGGGCGGATACGCAGTATTTT. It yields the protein CSLQAGGRADTQYF.

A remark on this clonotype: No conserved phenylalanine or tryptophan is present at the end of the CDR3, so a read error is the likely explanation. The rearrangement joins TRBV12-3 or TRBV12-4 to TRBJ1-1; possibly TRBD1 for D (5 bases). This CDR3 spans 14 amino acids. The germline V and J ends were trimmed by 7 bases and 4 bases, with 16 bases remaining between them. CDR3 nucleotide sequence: TGTGCCAGCACCTGGAGGGGCTGGGGCACTGAAGCTTTCTCT. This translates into CASTWRGWGTEAFS.

CDR3 loop: CASSLVSWAGYTF. The CDR3 nucleotides are TGTGCCAGCAGCTTAGTTTCTTGGGCCGGCTACACCTTC. This chain connects TRBV7-2 to TRBJ1-2; unclear D gene. V lost 1 base, J lost 8 bases, and 11 bases lay in between. This CDR3 contains 13 residues. Germline CDR1 and CDR2: SGHTA and FQGNSA. The variable domain in full, completed from reference TRBV7-2 and TRBJ1-2, reads GAGVSQSPSNKVTEKGKDVELRCDPISGHTALYWYRQSLGQGLEFLIYFQGNSAPDKSGLPSDRFSAERTGGSVSTLTIQRTQQEDSAVYLCASSLVSWAGYTFGSGTRLTVV.

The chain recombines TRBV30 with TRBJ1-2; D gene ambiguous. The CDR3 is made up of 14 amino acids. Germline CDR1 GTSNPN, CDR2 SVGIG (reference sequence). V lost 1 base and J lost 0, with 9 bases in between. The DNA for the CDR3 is TGTGCCTGGAGTGGGACCCGGGCTAACTATGGCTACACCTTC. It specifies CAWSGTRANYGYTF. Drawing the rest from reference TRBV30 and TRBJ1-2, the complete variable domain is SQTIHQWPATLVQPVGSPLSLECTVEGTSNPNLYWYRQAAGRGLQLLFYSVGIGQISSEVPQNLSASRPQDRQFILSSKKLLLSDSGFYLCAWSGTRANYGYTFGSGTRLTVV.

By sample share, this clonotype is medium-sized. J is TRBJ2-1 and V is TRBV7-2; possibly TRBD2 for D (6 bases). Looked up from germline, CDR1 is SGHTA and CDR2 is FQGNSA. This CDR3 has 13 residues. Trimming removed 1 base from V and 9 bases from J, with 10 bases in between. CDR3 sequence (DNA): TGTGCCAGCAGCTTAGTAGTCGGGGGTGAGCAGTTCTTC. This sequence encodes CASSLVVGGEQFF.

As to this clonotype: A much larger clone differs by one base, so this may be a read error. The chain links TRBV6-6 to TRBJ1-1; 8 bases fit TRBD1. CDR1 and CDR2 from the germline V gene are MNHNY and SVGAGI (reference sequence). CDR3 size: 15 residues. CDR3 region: CGSSPDRGMNTEAFF. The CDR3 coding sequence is TGTGGCAGCAGCCCTGACAGGGGCATGAACACTGAAGCTTTCTTT.

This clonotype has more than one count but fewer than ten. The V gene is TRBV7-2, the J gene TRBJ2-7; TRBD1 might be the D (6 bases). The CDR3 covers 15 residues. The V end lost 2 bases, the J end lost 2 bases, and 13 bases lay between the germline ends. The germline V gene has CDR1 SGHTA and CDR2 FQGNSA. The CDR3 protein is CASSLSRGLPYEQYF. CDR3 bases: TGTGCCAGCAGCTTATCCAGGGGCCTACCCTACGAGCAGTACTTC.

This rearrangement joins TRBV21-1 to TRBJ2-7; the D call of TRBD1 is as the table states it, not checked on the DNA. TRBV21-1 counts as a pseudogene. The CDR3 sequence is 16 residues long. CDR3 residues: CASSLLRVGGSYEQYF. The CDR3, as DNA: TGTGCCAGCAGCTTACTCAGGGTCGGAGGCTCCTACGAGCAGTACTTC.

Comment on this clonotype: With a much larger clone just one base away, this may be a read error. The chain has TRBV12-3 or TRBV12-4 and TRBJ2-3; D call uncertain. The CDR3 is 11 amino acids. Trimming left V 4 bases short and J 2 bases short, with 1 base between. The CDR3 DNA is TGTGCCAGCAGTTCCACAGATACGCAGTATTTT. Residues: CASSSTDTQYF.

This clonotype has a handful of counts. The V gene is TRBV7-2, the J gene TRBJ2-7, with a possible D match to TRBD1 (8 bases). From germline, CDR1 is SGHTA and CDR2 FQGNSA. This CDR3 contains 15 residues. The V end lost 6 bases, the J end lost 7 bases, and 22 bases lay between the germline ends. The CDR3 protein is CASRQTGGGGSEQYF. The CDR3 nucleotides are TGTGCCAGCAGGCAAACAGGGGGGGGAGGGAGTGAGCAGTACTTC. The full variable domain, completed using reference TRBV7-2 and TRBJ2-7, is GAGVSQSPSNKVTEKGKDVELRCDPISGHTALYWYRQSLGQGLEFLIYFQGNSAPDKSGLPSDRFSAERTGGSVSTLTIQRTQQEDSAVYLCASRQTGGGGSEQYFGPGTRLTVT.

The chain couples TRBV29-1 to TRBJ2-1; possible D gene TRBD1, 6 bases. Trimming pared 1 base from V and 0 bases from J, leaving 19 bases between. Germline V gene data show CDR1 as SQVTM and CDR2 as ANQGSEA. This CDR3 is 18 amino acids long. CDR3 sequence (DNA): TGCAGCGTTGAAGGAAGGGCAGGGGCCCTAAGCTCCTACAATGAGCAGTTCTTC. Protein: CSVEGRAGALSSYNEQFF.

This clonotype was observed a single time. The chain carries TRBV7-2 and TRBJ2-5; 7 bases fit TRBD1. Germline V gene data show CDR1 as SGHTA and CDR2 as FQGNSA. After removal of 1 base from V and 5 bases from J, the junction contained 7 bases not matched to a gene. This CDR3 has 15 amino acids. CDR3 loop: CASSLDAGGKETQYF. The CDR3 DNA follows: TGTGCCAGCAGCTTAGACGCAGGGGGAAAGGAGACCCAGTACTTC. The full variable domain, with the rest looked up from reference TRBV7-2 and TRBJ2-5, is GAGVSQSPSNKVTEKGKDVELRCDPISGHTALYWYRQSLGQGLEFLIYFQGNSAPDKSGLPSDRFSAERTGGSVSTLTIQRTQQEDSAVYLCASSLDAGGKETQYFGPGTRLLVL.

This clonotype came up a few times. In DNA, the CDR3 is TGTGCCAGCTTTATAGGCGGCAGCAAAAACATTCAGTACTTC. Its translation is CASFIGGSKNIQYF. The gene calls are TRBV7-2 and TRBJ2-4; D unclear. CDR1 is SGHTA and CDR2 is FQGNSA in the germline V gene. The CDR3 has 14 amino acids. V was shortened by 8 bases and J by 3 bases, with 14 bases between the two germline ends.

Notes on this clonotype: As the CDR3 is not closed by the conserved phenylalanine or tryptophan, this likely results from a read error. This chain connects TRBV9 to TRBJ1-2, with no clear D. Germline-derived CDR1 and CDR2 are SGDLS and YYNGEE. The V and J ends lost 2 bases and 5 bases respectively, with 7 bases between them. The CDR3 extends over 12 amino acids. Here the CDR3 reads CASSVGGYGYTS. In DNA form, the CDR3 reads TGTGCCAGCAGCGTCGGCGGTTATGGCTACACCTCC.

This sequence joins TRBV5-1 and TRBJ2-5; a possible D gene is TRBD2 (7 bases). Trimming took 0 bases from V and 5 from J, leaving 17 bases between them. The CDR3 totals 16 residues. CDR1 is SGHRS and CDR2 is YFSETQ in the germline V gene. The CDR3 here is CASSLALGGAVETQYF. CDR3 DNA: TGCGCCAGCAGCTTGGCCTTGGGGGGGGCCGTCGAGACCCAGTACTTC. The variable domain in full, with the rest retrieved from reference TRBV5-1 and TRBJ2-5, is KAGVTQTPRYLIKTRGQQVTLSCSPISGHRSVSWYQQTPGQGLQFLFEYFSETQRNKGNFPGRFSGRQFSNSRSEMNVSTLELGDSALYLCASSLALGGAVETQYFGPGTRLLVL.

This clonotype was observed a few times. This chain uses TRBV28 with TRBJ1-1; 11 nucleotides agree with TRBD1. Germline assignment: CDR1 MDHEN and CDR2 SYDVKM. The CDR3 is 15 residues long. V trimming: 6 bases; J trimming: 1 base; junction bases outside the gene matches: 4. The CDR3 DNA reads TGTGCCAGCAGGGACAGGGGGCGTGGGAACACTGAAGCTTTCTTT. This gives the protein CASRDRGRGNTEAFF. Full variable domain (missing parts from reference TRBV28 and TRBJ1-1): DVKVTQSSRYLVKRTGEKVFLECVQDMDHENMFWYRQDPGLGLRLIYFSYDVKMKEKGDIPEGYSVSREKKERFSLILESASTNQTSMYLCASRDRGRGNTEAFFGQGTRLTVV.

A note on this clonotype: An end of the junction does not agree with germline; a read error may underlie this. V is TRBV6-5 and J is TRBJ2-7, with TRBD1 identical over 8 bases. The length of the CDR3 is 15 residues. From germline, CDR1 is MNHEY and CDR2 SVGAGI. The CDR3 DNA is TGTGCCAGCAATTACTCCCGGACAGGGTCCCACGAGCAGTACTTC. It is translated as CASNYSRTGSHEQYF.

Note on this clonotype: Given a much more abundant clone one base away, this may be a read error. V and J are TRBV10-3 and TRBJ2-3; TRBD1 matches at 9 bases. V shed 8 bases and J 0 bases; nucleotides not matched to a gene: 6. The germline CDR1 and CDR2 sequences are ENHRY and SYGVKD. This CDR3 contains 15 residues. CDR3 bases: TGTGCCATCGACCCGGACAGGGGAAGCACAGATACGCAGTATTTT. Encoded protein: CAIDPDRGSTDTQYF.

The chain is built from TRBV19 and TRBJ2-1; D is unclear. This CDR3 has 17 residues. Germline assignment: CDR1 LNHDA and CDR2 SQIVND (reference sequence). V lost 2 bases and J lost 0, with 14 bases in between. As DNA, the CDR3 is TGTGCCAGTAGTATAACAAACAGTCTTAGCTCCTACAATGAGCAGTTCTTC. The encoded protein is CASSITNSLSSYNEQFF.

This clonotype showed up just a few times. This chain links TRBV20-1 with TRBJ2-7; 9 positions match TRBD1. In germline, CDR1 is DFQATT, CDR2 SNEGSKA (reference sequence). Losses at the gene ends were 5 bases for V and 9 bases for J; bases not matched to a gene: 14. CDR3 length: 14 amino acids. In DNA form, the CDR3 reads TGCAGTGCTGATCCCGGGACAGGGCCGATAGGGCAGTACTTC. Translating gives CSADPGTGPIGQYF.